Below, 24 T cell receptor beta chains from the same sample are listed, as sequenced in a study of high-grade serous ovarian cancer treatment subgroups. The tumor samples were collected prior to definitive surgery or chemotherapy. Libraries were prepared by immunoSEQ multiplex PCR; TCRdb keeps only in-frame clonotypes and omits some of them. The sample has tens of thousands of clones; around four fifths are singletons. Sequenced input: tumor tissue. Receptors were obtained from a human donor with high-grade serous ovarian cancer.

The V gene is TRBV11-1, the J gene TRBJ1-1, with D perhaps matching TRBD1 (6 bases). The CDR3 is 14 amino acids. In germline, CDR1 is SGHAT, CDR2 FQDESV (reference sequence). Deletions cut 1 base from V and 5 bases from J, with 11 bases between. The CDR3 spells CASSLGTAMTEAFF. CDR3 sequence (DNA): TGTGCCAGCAGCTTAGGGACAGCTATGACTGAAGCTTTCTTT.

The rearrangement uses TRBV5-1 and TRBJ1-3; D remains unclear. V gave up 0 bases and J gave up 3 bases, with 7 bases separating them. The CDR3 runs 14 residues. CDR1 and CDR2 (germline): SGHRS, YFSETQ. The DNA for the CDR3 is TGCGCCAGCAGCTTGGAGGGTCTTGGAAACACCATATATTTT. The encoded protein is CASSLEGLGNTIYF.

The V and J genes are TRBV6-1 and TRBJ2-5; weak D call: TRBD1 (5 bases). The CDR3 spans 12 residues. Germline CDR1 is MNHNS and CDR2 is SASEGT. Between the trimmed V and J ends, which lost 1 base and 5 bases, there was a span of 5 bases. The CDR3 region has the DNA TGTGCCAGCAGTGAAGACAGGGAGACCCAGTACTTC. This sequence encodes CASSEDRETQYF.

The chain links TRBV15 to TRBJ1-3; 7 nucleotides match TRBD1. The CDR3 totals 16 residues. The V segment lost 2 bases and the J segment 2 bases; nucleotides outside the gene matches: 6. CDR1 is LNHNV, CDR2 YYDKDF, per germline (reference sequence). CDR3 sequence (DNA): TGTGCCACCAGCAGATTCGGGACAGAAGCTGGAAACACCATATATTTT. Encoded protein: CATSRFGTEAGNTIYF.

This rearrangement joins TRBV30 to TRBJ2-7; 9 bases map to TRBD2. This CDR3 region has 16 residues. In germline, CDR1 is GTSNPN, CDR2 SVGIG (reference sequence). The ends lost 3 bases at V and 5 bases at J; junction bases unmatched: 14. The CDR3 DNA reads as TGTGCCTGGAGCCTAGCGGGGAGGCGAAACGTCGACGAGCAGTACTTC. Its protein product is CAWSLAGRRNVDEQYF.

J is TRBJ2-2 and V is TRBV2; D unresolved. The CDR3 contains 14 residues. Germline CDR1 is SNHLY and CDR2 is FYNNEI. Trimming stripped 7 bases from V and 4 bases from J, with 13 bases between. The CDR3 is CASKPQVSTGELFF. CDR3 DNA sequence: TGTGCCAGCAAGCCACAAGTTTCCACCGGGGAGCTGTTTTTT.

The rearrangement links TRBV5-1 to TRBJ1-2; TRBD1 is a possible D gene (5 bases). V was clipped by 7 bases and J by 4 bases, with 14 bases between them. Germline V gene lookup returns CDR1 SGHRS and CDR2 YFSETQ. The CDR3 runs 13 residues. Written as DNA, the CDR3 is TGCGCCAGCGGCACGGGGGACCTCTATGGCTACACCTTC. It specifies CASGTGDLYGYTF.

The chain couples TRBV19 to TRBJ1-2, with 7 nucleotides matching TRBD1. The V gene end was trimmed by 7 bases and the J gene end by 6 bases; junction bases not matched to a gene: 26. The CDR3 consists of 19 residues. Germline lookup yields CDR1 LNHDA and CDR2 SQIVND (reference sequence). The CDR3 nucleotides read TGTGCCAGTACCCTGCGAGGAGCCGGGACAGCTCCCATGAGGGATGGCTACACCTTC. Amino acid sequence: CASTLRGAGTAPMRDGYTF.

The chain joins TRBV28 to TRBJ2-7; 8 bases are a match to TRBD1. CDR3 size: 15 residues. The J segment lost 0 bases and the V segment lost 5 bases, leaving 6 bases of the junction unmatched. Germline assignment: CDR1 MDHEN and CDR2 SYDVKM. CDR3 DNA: TGTGCCAGCAGTCGGGACAGGCCAAGCTCCTACGAGCAGTACTTC. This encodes CASSRDRPSSYEQYF.

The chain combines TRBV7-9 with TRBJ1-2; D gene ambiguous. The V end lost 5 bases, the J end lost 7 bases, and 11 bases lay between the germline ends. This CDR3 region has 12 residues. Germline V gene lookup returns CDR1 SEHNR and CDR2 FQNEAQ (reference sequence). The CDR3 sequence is CASSPEARGYTF. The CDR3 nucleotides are TGTGCCAGCAGCCCAGAGGCCCGTGGCTACACCTTC.

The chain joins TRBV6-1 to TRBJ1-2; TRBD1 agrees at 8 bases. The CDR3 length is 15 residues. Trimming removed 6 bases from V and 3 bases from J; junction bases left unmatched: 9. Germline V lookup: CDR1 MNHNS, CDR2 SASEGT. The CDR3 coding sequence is TGTGCCAGCAGGCATACAGGGGGATGGGACTATGGCTACACCTTC. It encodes CASRHTGGWDYGYTF.

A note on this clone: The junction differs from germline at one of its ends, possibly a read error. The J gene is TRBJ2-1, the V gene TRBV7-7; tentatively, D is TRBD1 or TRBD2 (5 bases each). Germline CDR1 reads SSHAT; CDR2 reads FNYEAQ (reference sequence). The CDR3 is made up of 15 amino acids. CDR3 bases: TGTGCTAGCAGCTTAGGGGAATTGGGACACAATGAGCAGTTCTTC. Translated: CASSLGELGHNEQFF.

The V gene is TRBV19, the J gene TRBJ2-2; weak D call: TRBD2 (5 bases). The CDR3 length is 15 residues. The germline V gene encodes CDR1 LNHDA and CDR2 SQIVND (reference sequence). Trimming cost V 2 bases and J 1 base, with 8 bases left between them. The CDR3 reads CASSIRGLNTGELFF. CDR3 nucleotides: TGTGCCAGTAGTATACGGGGATTGAACACCGGGGAGCTGTTTTTT.

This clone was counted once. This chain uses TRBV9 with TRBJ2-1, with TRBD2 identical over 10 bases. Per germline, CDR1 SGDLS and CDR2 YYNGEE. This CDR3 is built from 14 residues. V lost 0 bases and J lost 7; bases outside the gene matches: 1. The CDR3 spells CASSVALAGNEQFF. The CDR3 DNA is TGTGCCAGCAGCGTAGCACTAGCGGGGAATGAGCAGTTCTTC.

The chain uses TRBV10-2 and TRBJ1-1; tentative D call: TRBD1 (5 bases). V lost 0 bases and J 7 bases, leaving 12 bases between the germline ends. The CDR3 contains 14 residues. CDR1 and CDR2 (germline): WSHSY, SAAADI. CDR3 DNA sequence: TGCGCCAGCAGTGAGTCAGTCAGGGATGTTGAAGCTTTCTTT. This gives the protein CASSESVRDVEAFF.

The CDR3, as DNA: TGCGCCAGCAGCCAAGATTGGGGAGCGGGAGACCCTTACTCCTACGAGCAGTACTTC. Its protein product is CASSQDWGAGDPYSYEQYF. The V and J genes are TRBV4-1 and TRBJ2-7; 8 positions match TRBD2. This CDR3 spans 19 amino acids. Trimming cost V 0 bases and J 0 bases; bases outside gene matches: 13. From germline, CDR1 is MGHRA and CDR2 YSYEKL.

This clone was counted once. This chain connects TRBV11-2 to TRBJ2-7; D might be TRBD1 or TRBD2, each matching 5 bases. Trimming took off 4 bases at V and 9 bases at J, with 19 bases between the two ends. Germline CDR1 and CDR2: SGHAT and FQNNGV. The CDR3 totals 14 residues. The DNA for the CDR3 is TGTGCCAGCAGCTATCCGGACCCCGGGGCGACGCAGTACTTC. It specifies CASSYPDPGATQYF. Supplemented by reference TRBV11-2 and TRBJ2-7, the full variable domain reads EAGVAQSPRYKIIEKRQSVAFWCNPISGHATLYWYQQILGQGPKLLIQFQNNGVVDDSQLPKDRFSAERLKGVDSTLKIQPAKLEDSAVYLCASSYPDPGATQYFGPGTRLTVT.

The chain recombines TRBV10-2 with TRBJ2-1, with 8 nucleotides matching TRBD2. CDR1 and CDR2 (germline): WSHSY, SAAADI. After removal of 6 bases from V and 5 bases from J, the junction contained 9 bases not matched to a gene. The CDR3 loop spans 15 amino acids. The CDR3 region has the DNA TGCGCCAGCAGGCCTCTCGGGAGGGCCGACAATGAGCAGTTCTTC. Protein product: CASRPLGRADNEQFF.

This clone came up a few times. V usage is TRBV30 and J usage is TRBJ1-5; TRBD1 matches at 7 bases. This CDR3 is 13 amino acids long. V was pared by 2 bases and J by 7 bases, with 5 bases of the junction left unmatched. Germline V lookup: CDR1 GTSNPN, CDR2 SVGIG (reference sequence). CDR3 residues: CAWSSAGGQPQHF. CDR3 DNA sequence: TGTGCCTGGAGTTCGGCAGGGGGGCAGCCCCAGCATTTT. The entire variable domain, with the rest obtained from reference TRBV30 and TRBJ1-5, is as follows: SQTIHQWPATLVQPVGSPLSLECTVEGTSNPNLYWYRQAAGRGLQLLFYSVGIGQISSEVPQNLSASRPQDRQFILSSKKLLLSDSGFYLCAWSSAGGQPQHFGDGTRLSIL.

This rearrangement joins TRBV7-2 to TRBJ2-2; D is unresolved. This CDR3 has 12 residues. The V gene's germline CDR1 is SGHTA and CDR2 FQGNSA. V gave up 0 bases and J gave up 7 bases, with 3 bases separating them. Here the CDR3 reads CASSLALGELFF. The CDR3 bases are TGTGCCAGCAGCTTAGCTCTCGGGGAGCTGTTTTTT.

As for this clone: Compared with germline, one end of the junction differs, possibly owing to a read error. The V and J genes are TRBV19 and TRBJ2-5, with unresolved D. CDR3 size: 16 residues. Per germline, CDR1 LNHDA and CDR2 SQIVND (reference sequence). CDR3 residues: CASSLDSGSSQETQYF. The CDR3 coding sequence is TGTGCCAGTAGTCTAGATTCCGGCAGCTCACAAGAGACCCAGTACTTC.

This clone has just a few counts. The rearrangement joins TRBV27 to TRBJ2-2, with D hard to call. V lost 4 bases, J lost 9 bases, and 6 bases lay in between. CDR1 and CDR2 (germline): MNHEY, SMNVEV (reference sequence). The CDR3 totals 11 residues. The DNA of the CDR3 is TGTGCCAGCAGTTCCTTCCGGGAGCTGTTTTTT. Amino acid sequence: CASSSFRELFF.

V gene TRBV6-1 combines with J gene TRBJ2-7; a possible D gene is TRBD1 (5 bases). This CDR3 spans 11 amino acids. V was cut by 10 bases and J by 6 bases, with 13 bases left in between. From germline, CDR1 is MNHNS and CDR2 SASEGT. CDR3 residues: CATKGASEQYF. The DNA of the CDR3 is TGTGCCACCAAAGGGGCATCCGAGCAGTACTTC.

The CDR3 sequence is CASSLGPTGRSSGNTIYF. CDR3 DNA sequence: TGCGCCAGCAGCTTGGGCCCGACAGGGCGGAGCTCTGGAAACACCATATATTTT. The chain combines TRBV5-1 with TRBJ1-3, with 7 bases identical to TRBD1. The germline V gene encodes CDR1 SGHRS and CDR2 YFSETQ. The CDR3 covers 18 residues. V dropped 0 bases and J dropped 0; count of bases not matched to a gene: 9.